The 4 T cell receptor beta chains below all came from one sample that was sequenced in a study of T cells after yellow fever vaccination. TCRdb passed the 5' RACE reads through MiXCR, listing each CDR3 protein once. The table lists over 130,000 distinct CDR3 sequences, 6.5% to 8.5% of them singletons. This sample comprised CD4+ T cells sorted from PBMCs, obtained 5 days after the yellow fever booster vaccination. These receptors were collected from a man aged 25-45 years who received the YFV17D yellow fever vaccine.

As regards this clonotype: This could be a read error, since a much larger clone is one nucleotide away. The chain carries TRBV3-1 and TRBJ2-7; D is unclear. Germline-derived CDR1 and CDR2 are LGHDT and YNNKEL (reference sequence). The germline V and J ends were trimmed by 7 bases and 6 bases, with 16 bases remaining between them. CDR3 size: 13 residues. CDR3 region: CASTRNSVGEQYF. CDR3 DNA: TGTGCCAGCACCCGTAACAGTGTCGGCGAGCAGTACTTC.

This clonotype was observed at least ten times. The chain recombines TRBV15 with TRBJ2-1, with 8 bases matching TRBD2. The CDR3 is 20 residues long. After removal of 1 base from V and 0 bases from J, the junction contained 14 bases not matched to a gene. Germline CDR1 is LNHNV and CDR2 is YYDKDF (reference sequence). CDR3 sequence (DNA): TGTGCCACCAGCAGAGGAATTAGCGGGAAAGGAAGGGGCTCCTACAATGAGCAGTTCTTC. Protein: CATSRGISGKGRGSYNEQFF.

This clonotype was recorded many times. The CDR3: CASSDIGTRNTGELFF. For the CDR3, the DNA is TGTGCCAGCAGTGACATCGGGACAAGGAACACCGGGGAGCTGTTTTTT. The V and J genes are TRBV6-1 and TRBJ2-2; maybe TRBD1 (6 bases). Germline V gene sequence: CDR1 MNHNS, CDR2 SASEGT. The length of the CDR3 is 16 residues. Trimming shortened V by 3 bases and J by 1 base, and 12 bases separated the two germline ends.

With regard to this clonotype: Being one base from a much bigger clone, this may be a read error. V usage is TRBV7-1 and J usage is TRBJ2-1, with D tentatively TRBD2 (6 bases). TRBV7-1 is given ORF status, its function remaining uncertain. The CDR3 has 15 amino acids. The CDR3 bases are TGTGCCAGGAGCTCGGGACTTAACTCCTACAATGAGCAGTTCTTC. Protein: CARSSGLNSYNEQFF.